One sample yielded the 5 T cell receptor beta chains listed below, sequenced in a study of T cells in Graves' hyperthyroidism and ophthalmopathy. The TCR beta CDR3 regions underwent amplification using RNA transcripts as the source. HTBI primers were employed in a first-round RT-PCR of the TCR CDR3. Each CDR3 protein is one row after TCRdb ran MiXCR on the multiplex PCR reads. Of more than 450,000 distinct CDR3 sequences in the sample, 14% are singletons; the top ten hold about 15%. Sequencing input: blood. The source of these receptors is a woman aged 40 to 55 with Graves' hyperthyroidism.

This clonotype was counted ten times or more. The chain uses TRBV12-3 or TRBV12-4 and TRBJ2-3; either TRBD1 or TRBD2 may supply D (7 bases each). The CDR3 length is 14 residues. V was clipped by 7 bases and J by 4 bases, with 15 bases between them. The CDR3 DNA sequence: TGTGCCAGCACCGGGGGGACAGTAGCAGATACGCAGTATTTT. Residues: CASTGGTVADTQYF.

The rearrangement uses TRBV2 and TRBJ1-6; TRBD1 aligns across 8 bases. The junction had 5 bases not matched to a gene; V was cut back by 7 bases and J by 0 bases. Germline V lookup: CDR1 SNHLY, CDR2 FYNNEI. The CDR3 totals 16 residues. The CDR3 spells CASTRDRSSYNSPLHF. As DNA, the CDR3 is TGTGCCAGCACCCGGGACAGGAGCTCCTATAATTCACCCCTCCACTTT.

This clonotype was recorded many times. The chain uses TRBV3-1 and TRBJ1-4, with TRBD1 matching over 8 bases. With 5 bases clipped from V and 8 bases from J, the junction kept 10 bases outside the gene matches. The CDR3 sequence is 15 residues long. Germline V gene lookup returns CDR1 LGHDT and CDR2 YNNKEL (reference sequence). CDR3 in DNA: TGTGCCAGCAGCGTACCGGGACAGGTGTACGAAAAACTGTTTTTT. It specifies CASSVPGQVYEKLFF. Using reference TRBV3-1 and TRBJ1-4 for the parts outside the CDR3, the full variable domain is DTAVSQTPKYLVTQMGNDKSIKCEQNLGHDTMYWYKQDSKKFLKIMFSYNNKELIINETVPNRFSPKSPDKAHLNLHINSLELGDSAVYFCASSVPGQVYEKLFFGSGTQLSVL.

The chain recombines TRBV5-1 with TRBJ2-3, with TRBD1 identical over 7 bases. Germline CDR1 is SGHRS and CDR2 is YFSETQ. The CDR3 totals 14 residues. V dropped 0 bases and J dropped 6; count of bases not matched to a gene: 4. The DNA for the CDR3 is TGCGCCAGCAGCTTGGGACAGGGCAAGGATACGCAGTATTTT. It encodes CASSLGQGKDTQYF.

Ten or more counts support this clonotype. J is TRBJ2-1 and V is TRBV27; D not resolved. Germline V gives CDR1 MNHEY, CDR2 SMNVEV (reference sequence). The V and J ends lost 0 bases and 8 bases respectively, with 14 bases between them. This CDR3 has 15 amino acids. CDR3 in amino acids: CASSLSISGSHEQFF. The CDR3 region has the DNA TGTGCCAGCAGTTTATCGATTTCCGGTTCCCATGAGCAGTTCTTC.